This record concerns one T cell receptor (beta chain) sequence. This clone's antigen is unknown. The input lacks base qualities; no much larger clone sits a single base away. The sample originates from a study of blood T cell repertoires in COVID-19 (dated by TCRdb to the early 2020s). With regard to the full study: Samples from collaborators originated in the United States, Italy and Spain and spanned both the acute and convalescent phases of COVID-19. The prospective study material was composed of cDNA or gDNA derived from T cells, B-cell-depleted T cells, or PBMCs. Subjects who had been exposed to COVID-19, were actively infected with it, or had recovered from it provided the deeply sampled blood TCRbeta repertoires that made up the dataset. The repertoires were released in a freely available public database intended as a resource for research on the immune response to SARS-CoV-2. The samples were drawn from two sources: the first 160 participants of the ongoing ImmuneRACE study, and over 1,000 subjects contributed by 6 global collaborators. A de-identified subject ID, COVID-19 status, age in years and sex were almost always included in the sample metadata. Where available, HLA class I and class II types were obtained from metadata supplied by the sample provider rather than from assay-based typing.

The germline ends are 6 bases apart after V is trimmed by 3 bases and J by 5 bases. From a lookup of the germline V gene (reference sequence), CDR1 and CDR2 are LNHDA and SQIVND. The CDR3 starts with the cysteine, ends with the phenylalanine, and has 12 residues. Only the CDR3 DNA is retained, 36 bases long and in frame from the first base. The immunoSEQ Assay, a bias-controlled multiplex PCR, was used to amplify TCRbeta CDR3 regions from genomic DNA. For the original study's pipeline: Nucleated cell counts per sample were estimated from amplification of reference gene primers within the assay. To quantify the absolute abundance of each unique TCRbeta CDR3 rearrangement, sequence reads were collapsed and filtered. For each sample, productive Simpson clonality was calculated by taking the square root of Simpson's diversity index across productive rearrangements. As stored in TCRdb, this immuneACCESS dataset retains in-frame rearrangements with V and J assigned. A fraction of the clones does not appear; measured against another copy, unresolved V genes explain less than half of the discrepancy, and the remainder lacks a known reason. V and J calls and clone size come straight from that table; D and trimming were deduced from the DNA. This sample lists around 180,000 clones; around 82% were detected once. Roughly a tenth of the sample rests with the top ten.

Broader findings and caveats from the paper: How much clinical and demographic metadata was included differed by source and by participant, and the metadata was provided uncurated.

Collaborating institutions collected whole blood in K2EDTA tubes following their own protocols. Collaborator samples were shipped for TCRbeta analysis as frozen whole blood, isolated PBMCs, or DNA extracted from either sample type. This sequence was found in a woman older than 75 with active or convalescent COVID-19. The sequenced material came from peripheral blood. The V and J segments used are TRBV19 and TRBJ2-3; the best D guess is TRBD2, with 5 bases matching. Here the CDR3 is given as CASSIGGDTQYF. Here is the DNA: TGTGCCAGTAGTATTGGAGGAGATACGCAGTATTTT.